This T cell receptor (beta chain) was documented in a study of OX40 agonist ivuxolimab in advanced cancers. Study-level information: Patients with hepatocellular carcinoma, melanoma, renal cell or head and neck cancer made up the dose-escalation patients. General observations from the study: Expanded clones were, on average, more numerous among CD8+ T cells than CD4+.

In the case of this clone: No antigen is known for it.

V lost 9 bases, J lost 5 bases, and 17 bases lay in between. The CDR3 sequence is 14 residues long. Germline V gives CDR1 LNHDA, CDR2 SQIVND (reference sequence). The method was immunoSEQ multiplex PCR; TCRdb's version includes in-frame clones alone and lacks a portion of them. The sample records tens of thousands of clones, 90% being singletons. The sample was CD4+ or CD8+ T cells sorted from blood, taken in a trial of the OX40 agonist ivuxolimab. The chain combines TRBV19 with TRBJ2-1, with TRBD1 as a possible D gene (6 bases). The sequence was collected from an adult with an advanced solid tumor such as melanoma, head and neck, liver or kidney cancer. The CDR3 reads CARPVIEGDNEQFF. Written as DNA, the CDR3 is TGTGCCAGACCGGTTATAGAGGGGGACAATGAGCAGTTCTTC.